The following is a T cell receptor beta chain sequence with its context. The target antigen is unknown. 5'RACE with constant-segment primers built TCRalpha and TCRbeta cDNA libraries with UMIs. TCRdb analysed the 5' RACE reads with MiXCR anew, one entry per CDR3 protein. Of just under 550,000 distinct CDR3 sequences in the sample, roughly 20% were seen once. These data are taken from a study of T-cell memory formation after mild COVID-19. General study points: Mostly located in CM and EM were contracting CD4+ clones, with contracting CD8+ clones located in EMRA.

The ends were cut back, 5 bases at V and 3 bases at J, with 10 bases in the middle. Germline CDR1 is SQVTM and CDR2 is ANQGSEA. This CDR3 comprises 13 residues. This chain links TRBV29-1 with TRBJ1-4; D gene ambiguous. The TCR sequence derives from an adult woman who had mild COVID-19 (a few samples of this study predate the infection). Cell type and time point are not known. Material: PBMCs or a T cell subset sorted from them (not recorded which). The CDR3 region is CSVQAKANEKLFF. CDR3 nucleotides: TGCAGCGTTCAAGCGAAGGCTAATGAAAAACTGTTTTTT. Filled out from reference TRBV29-1 and TRBJ1-4, the complete variable domain reads SAVISQKPSRDICQRGTSLTIQCQVDSQVTMMFWYRQQPGQSLTLIATANQGSEATYESGFVIDKFPISRPNLTFSTLTVSNMSPEDSSIYLCSVQAKANEKLFFGSGTQLSVL.